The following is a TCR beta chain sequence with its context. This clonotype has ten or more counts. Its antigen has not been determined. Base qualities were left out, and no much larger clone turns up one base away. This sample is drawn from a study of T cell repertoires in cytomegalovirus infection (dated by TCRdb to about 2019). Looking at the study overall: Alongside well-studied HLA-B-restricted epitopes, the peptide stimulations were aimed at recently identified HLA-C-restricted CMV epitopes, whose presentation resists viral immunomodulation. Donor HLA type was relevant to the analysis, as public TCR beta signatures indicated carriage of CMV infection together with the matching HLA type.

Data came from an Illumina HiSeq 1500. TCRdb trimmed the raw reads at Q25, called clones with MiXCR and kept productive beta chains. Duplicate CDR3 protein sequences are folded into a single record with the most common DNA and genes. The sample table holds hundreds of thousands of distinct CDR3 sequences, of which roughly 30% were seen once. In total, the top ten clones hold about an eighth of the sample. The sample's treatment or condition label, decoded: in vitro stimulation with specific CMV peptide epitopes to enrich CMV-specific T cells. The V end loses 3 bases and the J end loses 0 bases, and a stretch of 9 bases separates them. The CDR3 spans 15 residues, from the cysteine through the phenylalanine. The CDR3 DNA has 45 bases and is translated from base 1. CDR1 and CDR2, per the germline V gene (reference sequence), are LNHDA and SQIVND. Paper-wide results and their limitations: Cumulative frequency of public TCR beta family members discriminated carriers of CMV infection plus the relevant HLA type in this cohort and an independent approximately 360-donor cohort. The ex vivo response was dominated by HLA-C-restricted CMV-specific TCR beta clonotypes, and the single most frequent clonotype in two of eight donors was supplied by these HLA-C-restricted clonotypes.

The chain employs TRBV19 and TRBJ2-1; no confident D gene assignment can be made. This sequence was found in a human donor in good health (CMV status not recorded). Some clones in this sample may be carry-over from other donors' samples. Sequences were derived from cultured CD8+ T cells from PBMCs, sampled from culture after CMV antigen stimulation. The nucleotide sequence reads TGTGCCAGTAGTATCGCTGAAAGCTCCTACAATGAGCAGTTCTTC. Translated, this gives CASSIAESSYNEQFF.